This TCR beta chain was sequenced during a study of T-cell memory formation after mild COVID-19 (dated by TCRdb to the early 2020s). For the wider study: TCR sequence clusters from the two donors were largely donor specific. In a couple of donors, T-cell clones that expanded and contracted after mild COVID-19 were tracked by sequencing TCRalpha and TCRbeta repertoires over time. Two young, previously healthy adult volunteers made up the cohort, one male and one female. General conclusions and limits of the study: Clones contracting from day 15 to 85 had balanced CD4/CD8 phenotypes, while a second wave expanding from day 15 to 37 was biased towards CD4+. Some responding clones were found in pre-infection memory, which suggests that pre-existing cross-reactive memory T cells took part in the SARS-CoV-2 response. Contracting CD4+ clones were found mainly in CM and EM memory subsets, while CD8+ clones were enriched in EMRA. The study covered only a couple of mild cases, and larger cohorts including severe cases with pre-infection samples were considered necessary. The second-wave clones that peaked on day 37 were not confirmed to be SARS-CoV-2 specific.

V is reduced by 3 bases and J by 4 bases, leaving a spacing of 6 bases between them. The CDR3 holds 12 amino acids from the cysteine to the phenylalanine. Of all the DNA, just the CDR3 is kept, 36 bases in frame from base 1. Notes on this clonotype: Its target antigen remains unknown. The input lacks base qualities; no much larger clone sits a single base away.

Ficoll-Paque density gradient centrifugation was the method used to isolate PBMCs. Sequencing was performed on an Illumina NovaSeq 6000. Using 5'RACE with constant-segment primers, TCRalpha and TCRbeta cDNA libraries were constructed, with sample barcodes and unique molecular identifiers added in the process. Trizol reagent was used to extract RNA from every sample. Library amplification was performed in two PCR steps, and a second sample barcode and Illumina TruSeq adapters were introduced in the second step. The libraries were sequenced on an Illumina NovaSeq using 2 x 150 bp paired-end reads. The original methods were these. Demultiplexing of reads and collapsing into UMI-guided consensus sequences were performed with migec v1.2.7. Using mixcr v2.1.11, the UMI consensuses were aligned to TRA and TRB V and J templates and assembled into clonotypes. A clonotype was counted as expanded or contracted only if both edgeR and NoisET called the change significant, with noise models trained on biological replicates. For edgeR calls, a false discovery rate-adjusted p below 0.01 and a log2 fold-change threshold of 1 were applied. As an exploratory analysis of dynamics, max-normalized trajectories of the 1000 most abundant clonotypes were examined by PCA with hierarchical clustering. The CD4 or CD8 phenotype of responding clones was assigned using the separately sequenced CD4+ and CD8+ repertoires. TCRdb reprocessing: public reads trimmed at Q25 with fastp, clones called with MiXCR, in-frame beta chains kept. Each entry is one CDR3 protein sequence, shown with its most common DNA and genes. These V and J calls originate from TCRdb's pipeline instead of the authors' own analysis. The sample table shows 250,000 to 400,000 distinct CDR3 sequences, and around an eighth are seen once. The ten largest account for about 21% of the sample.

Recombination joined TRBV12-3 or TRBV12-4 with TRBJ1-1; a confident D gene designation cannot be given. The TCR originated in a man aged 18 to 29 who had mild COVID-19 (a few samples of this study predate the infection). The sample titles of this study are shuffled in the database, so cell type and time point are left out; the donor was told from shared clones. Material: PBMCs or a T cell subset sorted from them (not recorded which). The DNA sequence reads TGTGCCAGCAGTTTGCAGGTCACTGAAGCTTTCTTT. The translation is CASSLQVTEAFF.